A selection of T cell receptor beta chains follows, all from one sample in a study of shared clonotypes between healthy human individuals. Clones were sequenced by immunoSEQ multiplex PCR, and TCRdb holds only the in-frame ones, with some missing. In the table there are 850,000 to 1,100,000 clones, approximately 80% of which are singletons. Material: memory CD4+ T cells from PBMCs. The receptors come from a man aged 18 to 30 in good health. Some clones in this sample may be carry-over from other donors' samples. Both conserved end residues are part of each CDR3. Fields, in order: clone size, J gene, V gene, CDR3 protein. Some rows have no size entry. The others give once, few or many, or a class for an expanded clone.

clone_size: -; j_call: TRBJ2-7; v_call: TRBV10-3; cdr3_aa: CATQRASGSSYEQYF
clone_size: -; j_call: TRBJ2-5; v_call: TRBV5-1; cdr3_aa: CASSLGGQGYPETQYF
clone_size: -; j_call: TRBJ1-1; v_call: TRBV7-3; cdr3_aa: CASSLGAAPNTEAFF
clone_size: once; j_call: TRBJ2-1; v_call: TRBV7-8; cdr3_aa: CASSPPRGRGHEQFF
clone_size: -; j_call: TRBJ2-2; v_call: TRBV6-6; cdr3_aa: CASSYSYSPPGELFF
clone_size: -; j_call: TRBJ2-1; v_call: TRBV5-1; cdr3_aa: CASSLQAGNNEQFF
clone_size: many; j_call: TRBJ2-1; v_call: TRBV19; cdr3_aa: CASSRGRESPYNEQFF
clone_size: once; j_call: TRBJ1-2; v_call: TRBV7-8; cdr3_aa: CASSLRRSQGVYGYTF
clone_size: -; j_call: TRBJ2-7; v_call: TRBV10-3; cdr3_aa: CAISESASRSSYEQYF
clone_size: -; j_call: TRBJ2-1; v_call: TRBV4-1; cdr3_aa: CASSQGQGLASYNEQFF
clone_size: once; j_call: TRBJ2-3; v_call: TRBV7-3; cdr3_aa: CASSLRKASGTDTQYF
clone_size: -; j_call: TRBJ2-7; v_call: TRBV7-2; cdr3_aa: CASSLNEGSTTVRTYEQYF
clone_size: -; j_call: TRBJ1-3; v_call: TRBV10-3; cdr3_aa: CAISQQTGAGNTIYF
clone_size: -; j_call: TRBJ2-1; v_call: TRBV4-2; cdr3_aa: CASSHFDNEQFF
clone_size: -; j_call: TRBJ1-6; v_call: TRBV5-1; cdr3_aa: CASSSGGQPLHF
clone_size: -; j_call: TRBJ2-1; v_call: TRBV27; cdr3_aa: CASSPGAGGLYNEQFF
clone_size: -; j_call: TRBJ1-2; v_call: TRBV7-9; cdr3_aa: CASSPGQSPFYGYTF
clone_size: many; j_call: TRBJ2-2; v_call: TRBV27; cdr3_aa: CASSPQGAGELFF
clone_size: -; j_call: TRBJ1-5; v_call: TRBV28; cdr3_aa: CAIPGLEGNQPQHF
clone_size: -; j_call: TRBJ2-1; v_call: TRBV5-1; cdr3_aa: CASSPGQSNYNEQFF
clone_size: -; j_call: TRBJ2-7; v_call: TRBV9; cdr3_aa: CASSAQLGDNYEQYF
clone_size: -; j_call: TRBJ2-2; v_call: TRBV28; cdr3_aa: CASNRGGGVSGELFF
clone_size: -; j_call: TRBJ2-7; v_call: TRBV5-1; cdr3_aa: CASSSGLAGLSYEQYF